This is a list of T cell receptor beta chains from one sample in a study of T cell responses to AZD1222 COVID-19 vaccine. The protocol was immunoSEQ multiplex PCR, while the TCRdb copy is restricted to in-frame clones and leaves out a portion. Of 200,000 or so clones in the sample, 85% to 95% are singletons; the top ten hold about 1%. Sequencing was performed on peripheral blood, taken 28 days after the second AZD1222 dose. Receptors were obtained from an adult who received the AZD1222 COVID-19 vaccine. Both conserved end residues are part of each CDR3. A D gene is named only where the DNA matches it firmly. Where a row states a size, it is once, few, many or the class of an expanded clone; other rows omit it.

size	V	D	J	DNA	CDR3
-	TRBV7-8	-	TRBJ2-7	TGTGCCAGCAGGTCAGACCGGGACGGGGTCTACGAGCAGTACTTC	CASRSDRDGVYEQYF
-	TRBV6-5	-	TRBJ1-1	TGTGCCAGCAGTTACCGGGGGAACACTGAAGCTTTCTTT	CASSYRGNTEAFF
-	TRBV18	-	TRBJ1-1	TGTGCCAGCTCACCCTCGGAGTCGGGGGACACTGAAGCTTTCTTT	CASSPSESGDTEAFF
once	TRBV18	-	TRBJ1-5	TGTGCCAGCTCATCGACAGCTCCCGACGGCAATCAGCCCCAGCATTTT	CASSSTAPDGNQPQHF
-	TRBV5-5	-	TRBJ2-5	TGTGCCAGCAGCGAGGACAGCCTGTACCAAGAGACCCAGTACTTC	CASSEDSLYQETQYF
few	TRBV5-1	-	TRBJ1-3	TGCGCCAGCAGCGGGCAGGGATCGGGAAACACCATATATTTT	CASSGQGSGNTIYF
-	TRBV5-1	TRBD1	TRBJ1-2	TGCGCCAGCAGCAGCGAGAACAGGGGAGGCGGCTACACCTTC	CASSSENRGGGYTF
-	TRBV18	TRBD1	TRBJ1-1	TGTGCCAGCTCCATCACAAGGACAGGAATGACAGCTTTCTTT	CASSITRTGMTAFF
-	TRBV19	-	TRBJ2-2	TGTGCCAGTAGTATCGGGCGGACCGGGGAGCTGTTTTTT	CASSIGRTGELFF
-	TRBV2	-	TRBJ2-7	TGTGCCAGCAGGTATACTAGCAACTACGAGCAGTACTTC	CASRYTSNYEQYF
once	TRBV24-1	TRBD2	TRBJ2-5	TGTGCCACCAGTGATCCTGCCGGCGCGGGGGAAACCCAAGAGACCCAGTACTTC	CATSDPAGAGETQETQYF
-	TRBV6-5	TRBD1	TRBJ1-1	TGTGCCAGCAGGCGGACAGGGCCCTACACTGAAGCTTTCTTT	CASRRTGPYTEAFF
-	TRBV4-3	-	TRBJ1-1	TGCGCCAGCAGCCAAGATCGGCCCGGTGAAGCTTTCTTT	CASSQDRPGEAFF
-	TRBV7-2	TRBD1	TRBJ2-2	TGTGCCAGCAGCAACAGACAGGGGGGCACCGGGGAGCTGTTTTTT	CASSNRQGGTGELFF
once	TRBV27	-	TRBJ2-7	TGTGCCAGCAGTCAAGGGCTAATTCGTACCTACGAGCAGTACTTC	CASSQGLIRTYEQYF
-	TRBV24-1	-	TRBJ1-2	TGTGCCACCAGTGGCACGGGCGGCTACACCTTC	CATSGTGGYTF
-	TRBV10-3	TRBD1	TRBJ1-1	TGTGCCACGATAGACAGGGCGAACACTGAAGCTTTCTTT	CATIDRANTEAFF
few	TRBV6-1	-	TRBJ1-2	TGTGCCAGCAGTGATGGGGGCGGCTATGGCTACACCTTC	CASSDGGGYGYTF
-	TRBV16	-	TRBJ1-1	TGTGCCAGCAGCCCGGCCCGCACTGAAGCTTTCTTT	CASSPARTEAFF
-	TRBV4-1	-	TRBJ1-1	TGCGCCAGCAGCCAAGTGGGCAAGGGCACGTACACTGAAGCTTTCTTT	CASSQVGKGTYTEAFF
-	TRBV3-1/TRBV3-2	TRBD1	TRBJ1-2	TGTGCCAGCAGCCGAGGAGGGGACAGATTGTATGGCTACACCTTC	CASSRGGDRLYGYTF
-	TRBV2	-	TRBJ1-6	TGTGCCAGCAGTGAAGTGTGGACGGGGGATTCACCCCTCCACTTT	CASSEVWTGDSPLHF
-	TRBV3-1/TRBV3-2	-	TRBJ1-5	TGTGCCAGCAGCCCTGCCGGGAATCAGCCCCAGCATTTT	CASSPAGNQPQHF
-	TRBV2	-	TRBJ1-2	TGTGCCAGCAGTGGCGGCAGGGACTACTATGGCTACACCTTC	CASSGGRDYYGYTF